This T cell receptor beta chain was captured by sequencing in a study of identical twins. Template switching, a step in the protocol, added a universal primer site, and cDNA carried unique molecular identifiers. TCRdb fed the 5' RACE reads into MiXCR, producing one record per CDR3 protein. The sample contains roughly 190,000 distinct CDR3 sequences, 15% to 20% of which appear only once. Per germline, CDR1 GTSNPN and CDR2 SVGIG (reference sequence). This CDR3 spans 11 amino acids. V lost 0 bases and J lost 8, with 7 bases in between. This clonotype has just a few counts. A further study also used this sample, focusing on T cells expressing NK-cell markers.

This clonotype was obtained from a woman under 30 in good health. The rearrangement joins TRBV30 to TRBJ1-2, with D uncertain. Material: CD8+ T cells sorted from blood. The CDR3 sequence: CAWSVLRGYTF. The CDR3 DNA reads as TGTGCCTGGAGTGTACTGAGGGGCTACACCTTC.